This T cell receptor beta chain emerged from a study of OX40 agonist ivuxolimab in advanced cancers. As for the study more broadly: Ivuxolimab was an agonistic, fully human IgG2 monoclonal antibody directed against OX40 (CD134), a costimulatory receptor. Three dose-escalation patients achieved partial responses, one with hepatocellular carcinoma and two with cutaneous melanoma. Patients were allowed to have had prior anti-PD-1, anti-PD-L1 or anti-CTLA-4 therapy, and about 40% of the dose-escalation patients had been treated with checkpoint inhibitors. Intravenous ivuxolimab was administered to patients every 2 weeks at six dose levels: 0.01, 0.1, 0.3, 1.5, 3 and 10 mg/kg. Of the approximately 54 dose-escalation patients, hepatocellular carcinoma was present in around 20, melanoma in some 15, renal cell carcinoma in 9 and head and neck cancer in 9. A male proportion of roughly 85% and a mean age of roughly 55 years, ranging from 23 to 79, were recorded for the dose-escalation cohort. Peripheral TCRbeta sequencing aimed to test whether ivuxolimab altered TCR sequence diversity and caused clonal T-cell expansion. The paper covers the monotherapy dose-escalation part of the phase I ivuxolimab trial, which included N of about 50 patients. Results and caveats for the whole study, not just this receptor: After ivuxolimab, expanded clones were on average more numerous among CD8+ T cells than among CD4+ T cells. Low levels of normalized T-cell clonal expansion were also seen in some patients who did not respond. Partial responders in the 0.1-3.0 mg/kg groups had among the lowest normalized peripheral clonal expansion, especially among CD8+ T cells. At doses of 0.1 to 3.0 mg/kg, clonal expansion of both CD4+ and CD8+ T cells in blood was seen between baseline and week 6. The antigen specificity of the peripheral T cells that underwent clonal expansion was not determined.

Patients with autoimmune disease history or receiving systemic immunosuppression were excluded from the trial. Peripheral blood for TCR sequencing was collected from all dose cohorts at baseline, on cycle 4 day 1, and on cycle 7 day 1. The samples were taken from a phase I, first-in-human, multicenter, open-label dose-escalation trial of ivuxolimab. The trial enrolled adults with locally advanced or metastatic head and neck squamous cell, hepatocellular, melanoma or renal cell carcinoma. Before TCR sequencing, CD4+ and CD8+ T cells were separately sorted from peripheral blood. Worth noting for this clone: The antigen this receptor binds is unknown. No per-base quality is available; no much larger clone lies one base away.

To sequence the TCRbeta CDR3 region, genomic DNA was isolated from the sorted cells. The immunoSEQ Assay was used for sequencing of TCRbeta CDR3 regions. TCRdb took this table from immuneACCESS and kept in-frame rearrangements with V and J called. Such tables lack part of the clones; where checked against another copy, unresolved V genes explain under half of the gap, and the rest is unexplained. The sample includes about 64,000 clones, with about 85% observed a single time. Together, the top ten hold approximately 1.3% of the sample. The sequence derives from an adult with an advanced solid tumor such as melanoma, head and neck, liver or kidney cancer. Specimen: CD4+ or CD8+ T cells sorted from blood, collected in a trial of the OX40 agonist ivuxolimab.

The sequenced DNA: TGTGCCAGCAGCTTACGGCAGATGCGGGCTTTCTTT. Its coded protein is CASSLRQMRAFF. The V gene is TRBV7-9 and the J gene is TRBJ1-1; confidence is insufficient to name the D gene. V loses 2 bases of germline sequence and J loses 11 bases, and the interval between the two ends is 12 bases. From a lookup of the germline V gene (reference sequence), CDR1 and CDR2 are SEHNR and FQNEAQ. The CDR3 contains 12 residues, cysteine and phenylalanine counted. Just CDR3 DNA is preserved here, 36 bases in frame from base 1.